This paragraph reports one TCR beta chain. Its specificity is unknown. CDR3 length: 16 amino acids. The germline V gene encodes CDR1 MDHEN and CDR2 SYDVKM. V lost 5 bases to trimming and J lost 0 bases, with 14 bases between them. This specimen comes from a study of cytomegalovirus exposure and HLA in healthy donors. Findings and limits, study-wide: Overall, under 200 TCR beta chains were annotated as cytomegalovirus-associated. Most TCR sequences showed up rarely, but some public TCRs showed up in many donors.

This table comes from immunoSEQ multiplex PCR, and its TCRdb copy is limited to in-frame clones, with some not included. The sample lists 120,000 or so clones, about 87% occurring once. The rearrangement uses TRBV28 and TRBJ2-1; possible D gene TRBD2, 5 bases. Sample: PBMCs. The receptor's source is a woman aged 18 to 35 in good health and CMV-seronegative. CDR3 sequence reads: CASSLYGISSYNEQFF. In nucleotides, the CDR3 is TGTGCCAGCAGTCTTTACGGGATCAGCTCCTACAATGAGCAGTTCTTC.